The 10 T cell receptor beta chains below all came from one sample that was sequenced in a study of technical replicates of blood from a handful of donors. Profiled with immunoSEQ multiplex PCR; TCRdb holds only in-frame clones, not every one. Among roughly 71,000 clones listed, roughly 92% were seen once. The sequencing sample was made of T cells isolated from PBMCs. These receptors all come from a human donor in good health.

The rearrangement links TRBV29-1 to TRBJ2-3, with D perhaps matching TRBD1 (5 bases). The CDR3 sequence is 13 residues long. The V and J ends lost 1 base and 6 bases respectively, with 11 bases between them. In germline, CDR1 is SQVTM, CDR2 ANQGSEA. This CDR3 is CSVEGGPYDTQYF. The DNA for the CDR3 is TGCAGCGTTGAAGGGGGCCCCTACGATACGCAGTATTTT.

This clone was counted a few times. The gene calls are TRBV4-3 and TRBJ2-5; 14 bases fit TRBD2. CDR1 and CDR2 from the germline V gene are LGHNA and YSLEER. Trimming cost V 4 bases and J 4 bases; bases outside gene matches: 2. CDR3 length: 15 amino acids. CDR3 DNA: TGCGCCAGCAGCCTTGGGACTAGCGGGAGAGAGACCCAGTACTTC. Residues: CASSLGTSGRETQYF.

J is TRBJ1-2 and V is TRBV19; maybe TRBD1 (6 bases). Germline V gene data show CDR1 as LNHDA and CDR2 as SQIVND (reference sequence). V was cut by 6 bases and J by 2 bases, with 16 bases left in between. This CDR3 is 15 amino acids long. CDR3 DNA: TGTGCCAGTAGCCGTCCAGGGGAACTGAACTATGGCTACACCTTC. It is translated as CASSRPGELNYGYTF.

V and J are TRBV6-5 and TRBJ2-7; the match to TRBD1 covers 7 bases. CDR3 length equals 15 residues. With V trimmed by 0 bases and J by 2 bases, 4 bases remained unmatched. The V gene's germline CDR1 is MNHEY and CDR2 SVGAGI. The CDR3 DNA sequence: TGTGCCAGCAGTTACTCCACCCAGGGGGCCTACGAGCAGTACTTC. Translation: CASSYSTQGAYEQYF.

V and J are TRBV21-1 and TRBJ1-5; the table calls TRBD1, which could not be checked here. TRBV21-1 is a pseudogene. This CDR3 region has 15 residues. CDR3: CASDRGRDSNQPQHF. The CDR3 DNA sequence: TGTGCCAGCGACAGGGGGCGGGATAGCAATCAGCCCCAGCATTTT.

The V call is TRBV25-1, the J call TRBJ2-1, with a tentative D call TRBD1 (6 bases). V shed 4 bases and J shed 3 bases, with 13 bases lying between them. The germline V gene encodes CDR1 MGHDK and CDR2 SYGVNS. The CDR3 consists of 15 residues. This CDR3 is CASSGQTGFYNEQFF. The CDR3 nucleotides are TGTGCCAGCAGTGGCCAGACAGGCTTCTACAATGAGCAGTTCTTC.

The CDR3 DNA is TGTGCCAGCAGCAGGGACAGGGTGAACACTGAAGCTTTCTTT. As protein: CASSRDRVNTEAFF. The rearrangement uses TRBV7-3 and TRBJ1-1; 9 nucleotides align to TRBD1. CDR1 is SGHTA and CDR2 is FQGTGA in the germline V gene. J lost 0 bases, V lost 5 bases, and 1 base had no gene match. The CDR3 sequence is 14 residues long.

The rearrangement uses TRBV21-1 and TRBJ2-7; TRBD2 is the table's D call and was not checked against the DNA. TRBV21-1 is marked as a pseudogene. This CDR3 spans 16 amino acids. CDR3 nucleotide sequence: TGTGCCAGCAGCAAAGCCTTCTCGGGTCCTACCTACGAGCAGTACTTC. Its protein product is CASSKAFSGPTYEQYF.

The chain links TRBV12-5 to TRBJ2-7, with TRBD2 identical over 9 bases. The CDR3 covers 16 residues. The junction had 11 bases not matched to a gene; V was cut back by 6 bases and J by 2 bases. CDR1 and CDR2 (germline): LGHNT, FRNRAP. CDR3 amino acids: CASGTGTSRNPYEQYF. In DNA, the CDR3 is TGTGCTAGTGGCACGGGGACTAGCAGAAATCCCTACGAGCAGTACTTC.

The chain links TRBV18 to TRBJ1-2; possibly TRBD1 for D (5 bases). The V end lost 2 bases, the J end lost 1 base, and 8 bases lay between the germline ends. There are 14 residues in the CDR3. Looked up from germline, CDR1 is KGHSH and CDR2 is LQKENI. CDR3 DNA: TGTGCCAGCTCACCAGGGGGGATTAACTATGGCTACACCTTC. Amino acid sequence: CASSPGGINYGYTF.